This T cell receptor (beta chain) was profiled in a study of cytomegalovirus exposure and HLA in healthy donors. Across the whole study: An early data release held tens of millions of unique TCRs from HLA-typed donors.

The CDR3 is 17 residues long. V lost 0 bases, J lost 4 bases, and 18 bases lay in between. CDR1 is MGHRA and CDR2 is YSYEKL in the germline V gene. General observations from the study: Later genetic work tied a missense DCLRE1C variant to beta-chain V and J trimming. Through in vitro validation, three CMV-associated chains were shown to be specific for CMV antigens.

Concerning this clone itself: Antigen unknown.

Healthy bone marrow donors made up the cohort. Amplification used 60 Vbeta primers and 13 Jbeta primers. Sequencing used immunoSEQ multiplex PCR; TCRdb keeps in-frame clones, though not all of them. The table shows over 75,000 clones, with around three quarters occurring only once. The origin of this receptor is a male donor in good health and CMV-seropositive. Input material: PBMCs. The chain joins TRBV4-1 to TRBJ2-5; TRBD1 is a possible D gene (7 bases). The chain's CDR3 is CASSQDFDGQGGETQYF. The DNA of the CDR3 is TGCGCCAGCAGCCAAGATTTCGACGGGCAGGGGGGAGAGACCCAGTACTTC.